Below, one TCR beta chain is given with its context. Its antigen is as yet unknown. This sample was taken from a study of glioma-infiltrating T cells after dendritic cell vaccination. The study, taken as a whole, reports: The cohort had few patients with full blood and tumor sets.

Assay used: immunoSEQ multiplex PCR; TCRdb lists only in-frame clones, some missing. Among more than 95,000 clones, around 89% were seen once, and the ten largest hold over 2.5%. Time point denoted: after dendritic cell vaccination, including at tumor progression/relapse. The germline CDR1 and CDR2 sequences are SGDLS and YYNGEE. The CDR3 runs 16 residues. V lost 4 bases and J lost 4; bases outside the gene matches: 10. V is TRBV9 and J is TRBJ2-1, with 8 bases fitting TRBD2. The sequences come from blood, collected after dendritic cell vaccination. The source of this sequence is a human donor with glioblastoma. CDR3 nucleotide sequence: TGTGCCAGCAGCCCGGGAGGAAGCGGGGGTTACAATGAGCAGTTCTTC. Translation: CASSPGGSGGYNEQFF.